This T cell receptor beta chain came from a study of T cell repertoires in cytomegalovirus infection. Turning to this clonotype: What it recognizes is unknown.

V lost 1 base, J lost 5 bases, and 6 bases lay in between. There are 13 residues in the CDR3. CDR1 is SGHTA, CDR2 FQGNSA, per germline. TCRdb itself ran the reads through MiXCR, one entry per CDR3 protein. Found here are about 890,000 distinct CDR3 sequences, roughly 31% of them singletons; the top ten hold about an eighth. Here the sequenced sample was cultured CD8+ T cells from PBMCs, taken from culture after CMV antigen stimulation. This TCR came from a human donor in good health (CMV status not recorded). Some clones in this sample may be carry-over from other donors' samples. V and J are TRBV7-2 and TRBJ2-4; no firm D call. CDR3 loop: CASSLESQNIQYF. CDR3 nucleotides: TGTGCCAGCAGCTTAGAGAGTCAAAACATTCAGTACTTC.